The 24 T cell receptor beta chains given below trace back to one sample, sequenced in a study of blood T cell repertoires in COVID-19. Libraries were prepared by immunoSEQ multiplex PCR; TCRdb keeps only in-frame clonotypes and omits some of them. The sample records 300,000 to 350,000 clones, around 86% being singletons. Material: peripheral blood. Receptor source: a woman aged 50 to 60 with COVID-19, enrolled during active disease.

This sequence joins TRBV14 and TRBJ2-1; 11 nucleotides match TRBD2. In germline, CDR1 is SGHDN, CDR2 FVKESK. J gave up 7 bases and V 4 bases, and 6 bases lay outside the gene matches. This CDR3 has 15 amino acids. The CDR3 protein is CASSPNSGRANEQFF. CDR3 bases: TGTGCCAGCAGCCCGAATAGCGGGAGGGCGAATGAGCAGTTCTTC.

This rearrangement joins TRBV18 to TRBJ2-7, with D perhaps TRBD1 (6 bases). The CDR3 has 15 amino acids. Germline lookup yields CDR1 KGHSH and CDR2 LQKENI. V lost 4 bases, J lost 7 bases, and 20 bases lay in between. CDR3 bases: TGTGCCAGCTCACACTCACAGGGTACAACCGGAGAGCAGTACTTC. It encodes CASSHSQGTTGEQYF.

As for this clone: One end of the junction fails to match germline, which may point to a read error. V usage is TRBV7-7 and J usage is TRBJ1-3; 8 bases are shared with TRBD1. In germline, CDR1 is SSHAT, CDR2 FNYEAQ (reference sequence). The CDR3 spans 16 residues. CDR3 sequence reads: CASSPTGGQGENTIYF. As DNA, the CDR3 is TGTGCTAGCAGCCCTACAGGGGGACAAGGCGAAAACACCATATATTTT. Complete variable domain (other parts from reference TRBV7-7 and TRBJ1-3): GAGVSQSPRYKVTKRGQDVTLRCDPISSHATLYWYQQALGQGPEFLTYFNYEAQPDKSGLPSDRFSAERPEGSISTLTIQRTEQRDSAMYRCASSPTGGQGENTIYFGEGSWLTVV.

The chain combines TRBV6-5 with TRBJ2-2; TRBD2 is a possible D gene (5 bases). Germline loops: CDR1 MNHEY, CDR2 SVGAGI. Between the trimmed V and J ends, which lost 6 bases and 0 bases, there was a span of 8 bases. The CDR3 has 14 amino acids. In nucleotides, the CDR3 is TGTGCCAGCAGGCAGCGGCCGAACACCGGGGAGCTGTTTTTT. Its protein product is CASRQRPNTGELFF.

The chain couples TRBV28 to TRBJ2-5; 8 bases agree with TRBD2. Germline V gene lookup returns CDR1 MDHEN and CDR2 SYDVKM. The V gene end was trimmed by 3 bases and the J gene end by 14 bases; junction bases not matched to a gene: 11. There are 13 residues in the CDR3. The CDR3 bases are TGTGCCAGCAGTTTTCCCGGGACTAGTCGACCCTACTTC. It is translated as CASSFPGTSRPYF.

The chain joins TRBV19 to TRBJ2-7, with no clear D. The CDR3 covers 11 residues. The ends were cut back, 5 bases at V and 9 bases at J, with 11 bases in the middle. The V gene's germline CDR1 is LNHDA and CDR2 SQIVND (reference sequence). The CDR3, as DNA: TGTGCCAGTAGTTTAGGAGCTCGGCAGTACTTC. Amino acids: CASSLGARQYF.

The chain recombines TRBV25-1 with TRBJ1-2, with 9 bases lining up with TRBD1. The CDR3 loop spans 15 amino acids. CDR1 and CDR2 from the germline V gene are MGHDK and SYGVNS. V shed 4 bases, J shed 5 bases, and the junction held 8 bases outside the gene matches. The CDR3 DNA reads TGTGCCAGCAGTGGGGATACAGGGGGCTCTTATGGCTACACCTTC. Protein product: CASSGDTGGSYGYTF.

A word on this clone: The same CDR3 also results from other DNA sequences found in this sample. The chain employs TRBV7-9 and TRBJ1-1; D not resolved. The germline gives CDR1 SEHNR, CDR2 FQNEAQ (reference sequence). The CDR3 has 13 residues. Trimming pared 3 bases from V and 1 base from J, leaving 6 bases between. CDR3 protein: CASSFSENTEAFF. The CDR3 DNA follows: TGTGCCAGCAGCTTTTCAGAGAACACTGAAGCTTTCTTT.

The table lists this clone with a few counts. The chain employs TRBV30 and TRBJ2-4; D unresolved. The length of the CDR3 is 13 residues. Trimming took off 2 bases at V and 1 base at J, with 6 bases between the two ends. Germline V gene sequence: CDR1 GTSNPN, CDR2 SVGIG (reference sequence). The CDR3 loop is CAWSTGAKNIQYF. The CDR3 DNA sequence: TGTGCCTGGAGTACCGGGGCCAAAAACATTCAGTACTTC.

The chain uses TRBV11-3 and TRBJ2-2, with D possibly being TRBD2 (5 bases). V lost 2 bases, J lost 4 bases, and 11 bases lay in between. CDR3 length equals 15 residues. From germline, CDR1 is SGHNT and CDR2 YENEEA. The CDR3 DNA is TGTGCCAGCAGCTTAATGAGCGGAACCACCGGGGAGCTGTTTTTT. This encodes CASSLMSGTTGELFF.

The V and J genes are TRBV11-2 and TRBJ2-7; D is possibly TRBD2 (6 bases). CDR1 SGHAT and CDR2 FQNNGV come from the germline V gene. This CDR3 is 14 amino acids long. Deletions cut 0 bases from V and 1 base from J, with 7 bases between. The CDR3 nucleotides are TGTGCCAGCAGCTTAGAGGGGGGTTCCTACGAGCAGTACTTC. This gives the protein CASSLEGGSYEQYF.

The chain uses TRBV27 and TRBJ1-1, with D possibly being TRBD1 (6 bases). Germline loops: CDR1 MNHEY, CDR2 SMNVEV (reference sequence). Trimming took 3 bases from V and 6 from J, leaving 20 bases between them. This CDR3 region has 16 residues. The CDR3 DNA reads as TGTGCCAGCAGTTTTCAGGGAGACAGGCGAACCGCTGAAGCTTTCTTT. Its protein product is CASSFQGDRRTAEAFF.

V gene TRBV5-1 combines with J gene TRBJ2-1, with TRBD2 matching 7 bases. Germline V gene data show CDR1 as SGHRS and CDR2 as YFSETQ. The trim removed 0 bases at V and 2 bases at J, leaving 23 bases unmatched. The CDR3 length is 22 residues. The CDR3 DNA follows: TGCGCCAGCAGCTTGGAGGCCCCGGTGTCTAGCGGTGCGTGGTCTACCTACAATGAGCAGTTCTTC. As protein: CASSLEAPVSSGAWSTYNEQFF.

This chain connects TRBV5-6 to TRBJ2-7, with D possibly being TRBD1 (5 bases). The CDR3 is 14 residues long. The V gene lost 0 bases and the J gene lost 1 base, with 8 bases spanning the gap. Per the germline V gene, CDR1 is SGHDT and CDR2 is YYEEEE. The CDR3 region is CASSLGRASYEQYF. DNA for the CDR3: TGTGCCAGCAGCTTGGGCAGGGCATCCTACGAGCAGTACTTC.

V and J are TRBV9 and TRBJ2-1; TRBD2 is a possible D gene (5 bases). V was cut by 0 bases and J by 5 bases, with 15 bases left in between. Germline CDR1 reads SGDLS; CDR2 reads YYNGEE. The CDR3 loop spans 16 amino acids. In DNA, the CDR3 is TGTGCCAGCAGCGTAGAAGCGGTAATACCCCACAATGAGCAGTTCTTC. As protein: CASSVEAVIPHNEQFF.

The genes are TRBV2 and TRBJ2-6, with 9 bases that match TRBD1. The CDR3 totals 16 residues. Per the germline V gene, CDR1 is SNHLY and CDR2 is FYNNEI. V gave up 4 bases and J gave up 2 bases; unmatched junction bases: 3. The CDR3 sequence is CASSADRGAGANVLTF. The CDR3 DNA reads TGTGCCAGCAGTGCCGACAGGGGGGCTGGGGCCAACGTCCTGACTTTC.

The chain combines TRBV27 with TRBJ2-7, with 9 bases aligning to TRBD2. The CDR3 runs 14 residues. Germline values: CDR1 MNHEY, CDR2 SMNVEV (reference sequence). J was trimmed by 4 bases and V by 5 bases; bases with no gene match: 6. This CDR3 is CASSRRSGGYEQYF. CDR3 DNA sequence: TGTGCCAGCAGTCGTAGAAGCGGGGGGTACGAGCAGTACTTC.

The gene calls are TRBV4-3 and TRBJ1-1; 7 nucleotides align to TRBD1. The CDR3 has 15 amino acids. V was clipped by 0 bases and J by 4 bases; unmatched bases: 5. Germline CDR1 LGHNA, CDR2 YSLEER. The CDR3 nucleotides read TGCGCCAGCAGCCAAGATAGGGGGCGCAGCACTGAAGCTTTCTTT. Protein product: CASSQDRGRSTEAFF.

The chain joins TRBV15 to TRBJ1-1; D may be TRBD1 (6 bases). CDR3 length equals 16 residues. Germline CDR1 is LNHNV and CDR2 is YYDKDF (reference sequence). Trimming stripped 5 bases from V and 5 bases from J, with 21 bases between. DNA of the CDR3: TGTGCCACCAGCTCCACCTGGCGGGGGCGCGGGACTGAAGCTTTCTTT. This codes for CATSSTWRGRGTEAFF.

The genes are TRBV24-1 and TRBJ2-1; TRBD2 agrees at 10 bases. J gave up 10 bases and V 0 bases, and 8 bases lay outside the gene matches. Germline assignment: CDR1 KGHDR and CDR2 SFDVKD. The CDR3 runs 16 residues. CDR3 region: CATSDLVLAGLGEQFF. The CDR3 nucleotides read TGTGCCACCAGTGATTTGGTACTAGCGGGATTGGGAGAGCAGTTCTTC.

This chain connects TRBV7-9 to TRBJ2-5; no clear D gene. The CDR3 contains 13 residues. Germline CDR1 SEHNR, CDR2 FQNEAQ (reference sequence). Trimming left V 1 base short and J 5 bases short, with 8 bases between. CDR3 protein: CASSLGIAETQYF. CDR3 nucleotides: TGTGCCAGCAGCTTAGGTATCGCGGAGACCCAGTACTTC.

The rearrangement uses TRBV5-1 and TRBJ2-5, with 7 bases lining up with TRBD2. V was pared by 9 bases and J by 1 base, with 12 bases of the junction left unmatched. CDR1 and CDR2 from the germline V gene are SGHRS and YFSETQ. The CDR3 runs 15 residues. CDR3 in amino acids: CATSLTLAVQETQYF. DNA for the CDR3: TGCGCCACCTCTTTAACCCTAGCGGTCCAAGAGACCCAGTACTTC.

This clone was observed a handful of times. The V and J genes are TRBV18 and TRBJ2-7; unclear D gene. The CDR3 totals 13 residues. Germline V gives CDR1 KGHSH, CDR2 LQKENI. V lost 5 bases and J lost 5, with 13 bases in between. CDR3 bases: TGTGCCAGCTCAAGAGATGAGATGGACGAGCAGTACTTC. It encodes CASSRDEMDEQYF.

The CDR3 sequence: CASSQGRGYPYEQYF. CDR3 DNA: TGCGCCAGCAGCCAAGGGCGGGGCTATCCCTACGAGCAGTACTTC. The chain recombines TRBV4-1 with TRBJ2-7, with a weak D call TRBD2 (6 bases). The CDR3 has 15 amino acids. In germline, CDR1 is MGHRA, CDR2 YSYEKL. V lost 1 base and J 2 bases, leaving 12 bases between the germline ends.